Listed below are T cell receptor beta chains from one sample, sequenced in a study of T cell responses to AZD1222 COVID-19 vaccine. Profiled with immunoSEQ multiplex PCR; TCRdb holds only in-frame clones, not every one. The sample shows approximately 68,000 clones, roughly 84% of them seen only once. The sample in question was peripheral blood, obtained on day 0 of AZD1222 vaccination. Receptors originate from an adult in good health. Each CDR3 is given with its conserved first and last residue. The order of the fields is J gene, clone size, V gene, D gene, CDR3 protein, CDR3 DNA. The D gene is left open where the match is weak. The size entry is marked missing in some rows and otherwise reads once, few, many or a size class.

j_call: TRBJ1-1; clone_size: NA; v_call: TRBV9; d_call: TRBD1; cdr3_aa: CASSNIDREAFF; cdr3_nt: TGTGCCAGCAGCAATATTGACAGGGAGGCTTTCTTT
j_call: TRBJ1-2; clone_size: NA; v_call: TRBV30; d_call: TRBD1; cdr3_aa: CARGTGAGYTF; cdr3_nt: TGTGCCCGCGGGACAGGGGCTGGCTACACCTTC
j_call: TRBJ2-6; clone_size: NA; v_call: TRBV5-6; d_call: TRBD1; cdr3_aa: CASSLEDRSNVLTF; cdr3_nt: TGTGCCAGCAGCTTGGAGGACAGGTCCAACGTCCTGACTTTC
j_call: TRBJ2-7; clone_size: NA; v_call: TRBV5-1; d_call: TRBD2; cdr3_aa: CASSSSGGAGYEQYF; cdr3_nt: TGCGCCAGCAGCTCCTCCGGGGGGGCGGGCTACGAGCAGTACTTC
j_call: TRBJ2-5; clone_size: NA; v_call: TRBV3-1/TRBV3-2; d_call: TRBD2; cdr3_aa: CASSQATSGGEETQYF; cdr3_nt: TGTGCCAGCAGCCAGGCGACTAGCGGGGGGGAGGAGACCCAGTACTTC
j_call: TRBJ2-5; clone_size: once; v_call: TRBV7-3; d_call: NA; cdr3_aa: CASSLGGQETQYF; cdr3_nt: TGTGCCAGCAGCTTAGGGGGGCAAGAGACCCAGTACTTC
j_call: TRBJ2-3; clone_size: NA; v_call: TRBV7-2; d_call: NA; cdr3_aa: CASSPRGRGADTQYF; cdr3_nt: TGTGCCAGCAGCCCCCGGGGAAGGGGGGCAGATACGCAGTATTTT
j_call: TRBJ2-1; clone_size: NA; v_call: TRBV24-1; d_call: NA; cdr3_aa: CATSEEKFSYNEQFF; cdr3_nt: TGTGCCACCAGTGAGGAAAAATTCTCCTACAATGAGCAGTTCTTC
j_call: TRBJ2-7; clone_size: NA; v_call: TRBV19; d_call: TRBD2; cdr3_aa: CASSTLAGSSYEQYF; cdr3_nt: TGTGCCAGTAGTACCTTAGCGGGGTCCTCCTACGAGCAGTACTTC
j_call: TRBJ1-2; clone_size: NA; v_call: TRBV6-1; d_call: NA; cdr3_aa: CASSERQGDVDGYTF; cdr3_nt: TGTGCCAGCAGTGAAAGGCAGGGAGATGTCGATGGCTACACCTTC
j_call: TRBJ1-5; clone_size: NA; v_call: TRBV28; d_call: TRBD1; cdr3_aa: CASSAPDRAGQPQHF; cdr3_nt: TGTGCCAGCAGTGCCCCTGACAGGGCGGGACAGCCCCAGCATTTT
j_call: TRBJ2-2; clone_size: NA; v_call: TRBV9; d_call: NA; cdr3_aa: CASSVEGTGELFF; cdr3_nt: TGTGCCAGCAGCGTAGAAGGTACCGGGGAGCTGTTTTTT
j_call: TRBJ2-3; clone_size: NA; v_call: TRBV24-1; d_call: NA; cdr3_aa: CATRSGGRTDTQYF; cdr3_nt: TGTGCCACTCGCTCGGGGGGCCGCACAGATACGCAGTATTTT
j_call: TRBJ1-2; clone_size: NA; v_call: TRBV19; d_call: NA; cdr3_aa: CASMNWNYGYTF; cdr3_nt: TGTGCCAGTATGAACTGGAACTATGGCTACACCTTC
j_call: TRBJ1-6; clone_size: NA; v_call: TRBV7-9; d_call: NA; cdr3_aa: CASSGGSETSPLHF; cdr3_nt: TGTGCCAGCAGCGGTGGATCAGAGACCTCACCCCTCCACTTT
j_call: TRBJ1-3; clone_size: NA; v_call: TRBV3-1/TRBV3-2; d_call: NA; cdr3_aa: CASSPRVSGNTIYF; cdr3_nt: TGTGCCAGCAGCCCCAGGGTCTCTGGAAACACCATATATTTT
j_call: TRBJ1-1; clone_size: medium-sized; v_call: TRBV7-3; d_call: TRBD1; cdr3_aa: CASSLGTGMNTEAFF; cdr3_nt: TGTGCCAGCAGCTTAGGGACAGGGATGAACACTGAAGCTTTCTTT
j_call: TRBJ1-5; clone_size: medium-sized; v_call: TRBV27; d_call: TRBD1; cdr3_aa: CASSLSGGGGQPQHF; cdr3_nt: TGTGCCAGCAGTTTATCGGGAGGGGGCGGGCAGCCCCAGCATTTT
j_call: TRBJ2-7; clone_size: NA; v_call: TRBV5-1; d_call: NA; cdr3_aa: CASRDSSYEQYF; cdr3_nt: TGCGCCAGCAGAGACAGCTCCTACGAGCAGTACTTC
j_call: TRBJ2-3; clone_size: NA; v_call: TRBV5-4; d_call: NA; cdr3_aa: CASSLDSRRADTQYF; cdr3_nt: TGTGCCAGCAGCTTGGACAGCCGACGGGCAGATACGCAGTATTTT
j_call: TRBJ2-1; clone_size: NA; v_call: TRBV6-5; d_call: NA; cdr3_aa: CASSSTGPYNEQFF; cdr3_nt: TGTGCCAGCAGTTCCACTGGACCTTACAATGAGCAGTTCTTC
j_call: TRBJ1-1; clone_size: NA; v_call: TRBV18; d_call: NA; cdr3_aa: CASSPRGDDTEAFF; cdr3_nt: TGTGCCAGCTCACCGAGAGGCGACGACACTGAAGCTTTCTTT
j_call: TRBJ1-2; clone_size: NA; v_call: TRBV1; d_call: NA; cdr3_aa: CTSSRTARLHYGYTF; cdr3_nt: TGCACCAGCAGTCGGACGGCGAGGTTGCACTATGGCTACACCTTC
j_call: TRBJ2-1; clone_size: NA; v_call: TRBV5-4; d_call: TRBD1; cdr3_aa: CASSLAGAGGYEQFF; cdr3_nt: TGTGCCAGCAGCTTGGCGGGGGCAGGGGGCTATGAGCAGTTCTTC
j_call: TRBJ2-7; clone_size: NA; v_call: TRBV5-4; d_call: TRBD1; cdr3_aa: CASTHNRDSSHEQYF; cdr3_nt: TGTGCCAGCACCCATAATCGGGACAGTTCCCACGAGCAGTACTTC
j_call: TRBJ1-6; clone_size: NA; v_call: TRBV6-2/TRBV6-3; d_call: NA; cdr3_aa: CASSYPNNSPLHF; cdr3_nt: TGTGCCAGCAGTTATCCAAACAACTCACCCCTCCACTTT
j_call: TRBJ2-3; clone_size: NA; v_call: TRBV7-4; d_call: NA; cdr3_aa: CASSSPLSGECTDTQYF; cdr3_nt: TGTGCCAGCAGCTCGCCTCTTAGCGGAGAGTGCACAGATACGCAGTATTTT
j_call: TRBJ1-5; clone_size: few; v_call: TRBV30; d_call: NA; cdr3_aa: CAWSFRTLGSNQPQHF; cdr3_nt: TGTGCCTGGAGTTTCAGGACATTAGGTAGCAATCAGCCCCAGCATTTT
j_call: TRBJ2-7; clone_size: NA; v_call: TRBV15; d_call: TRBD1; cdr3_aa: CATSTRTGEQYF; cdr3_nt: TGTGCCACCAGCACAAGGACAGGCGAGCAGTACTTC
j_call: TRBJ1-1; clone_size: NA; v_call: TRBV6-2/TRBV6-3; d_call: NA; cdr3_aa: CASSYVDLSEAFF; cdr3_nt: TGTGCCAGCAGTTACGTGGATCTTTCTGAAGCTTTCTTT
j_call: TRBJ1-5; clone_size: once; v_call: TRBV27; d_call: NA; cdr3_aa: CASRQGFAPNQPQHF; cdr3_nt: TGTGCCAGCAGGCAGGGATTTGCCCCCAATCAGCCCCAGCATTTT
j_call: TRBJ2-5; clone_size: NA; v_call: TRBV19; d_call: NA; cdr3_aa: CASRRRPTTETQYF; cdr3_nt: TGTGCCAGTAGGCGTCGACCCACGACGGAGACCCAGTACTTC
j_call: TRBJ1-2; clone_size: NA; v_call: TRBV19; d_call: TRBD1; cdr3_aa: CASSLSQGQSTGYTF; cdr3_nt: TGTGCCAGTAGTCTTTCACAGGGACAGTCAACGGGCTACACCTTC
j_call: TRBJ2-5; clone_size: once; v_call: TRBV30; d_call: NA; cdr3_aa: CAWSPTRLETQYF; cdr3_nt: TGTGCCTGGAGTCCTACTAGACTGGAGACCCAGTACTTC
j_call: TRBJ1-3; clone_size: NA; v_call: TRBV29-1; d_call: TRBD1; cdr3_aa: CSVGSTGGSGNTIYF; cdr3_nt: TGCAGCGTTGGGTCTACAGGGGGCTCTGGAAACACCATATATTTT
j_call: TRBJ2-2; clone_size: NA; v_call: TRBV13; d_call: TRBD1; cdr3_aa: CASSPWGQGLNTGELFF; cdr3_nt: TGTGCCAGCAGCCCCTGGGGACAGGGGCTAAACACCGGGGAGCTGTTTTTT
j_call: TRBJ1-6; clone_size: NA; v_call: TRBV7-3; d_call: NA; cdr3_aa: CASSLTGLDNSPLHF; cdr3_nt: TGTGCCAGCAGCTTAACAGGGCTGGATAATTCACCCCTCCACTTT
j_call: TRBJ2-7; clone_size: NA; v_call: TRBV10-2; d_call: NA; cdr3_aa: CASSEYPRLEQYF; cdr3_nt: TGCGCCAGCAGTGAGTATCCCCGGCTCGAGCAGTACTTC
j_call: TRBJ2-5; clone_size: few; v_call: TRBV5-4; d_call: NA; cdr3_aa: CASSLRREKETQYF; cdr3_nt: TGTGCCAGCAGCTTGAGGAGGGAAAAAGAGACCCAGTACTTC
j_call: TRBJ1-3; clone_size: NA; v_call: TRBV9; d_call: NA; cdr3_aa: CASSVAAPRGGYSGNTIYF; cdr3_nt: TGTGCCAGCAGCGTAGCTGCACCCAGGGGAGGATACTCTGGAAACACCATATATTTT
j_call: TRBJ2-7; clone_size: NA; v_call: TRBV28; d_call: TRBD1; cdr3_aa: CASSSTGSPHEQYF; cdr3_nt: TGTGCCAGCAGCTCGACAGGGTCTCCCCACGAGCAGTACTTC
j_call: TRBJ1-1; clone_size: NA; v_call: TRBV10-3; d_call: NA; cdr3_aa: CAIKGINTEAFF; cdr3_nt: TGTGCCATCAAGGGGATTAACACTGAAGCTTTCTTT
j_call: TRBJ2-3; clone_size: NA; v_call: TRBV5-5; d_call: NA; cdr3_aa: CASSLSNMRVQGQYF; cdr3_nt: TGTGCCAGCAGCTTGTCGAATATGAGGGTACAGGGACAGTATTTT